Detailed here is one T cell receptor beta chain. Its specificity is not known. Time point denoted: persistent/refractory GD, antithyroid drugs over 5 years with positive TRAb. Scientists built the TCR library using RNA that was extracted from PBMCs. The data belong to a study of regulatory T cells in long-lasting Graves disease. Study in general: More than 5 years of antithyroid drugs with positive TSH receptor antibodies defined persistent Graves' disease.

Germline V gene sequence: CDR1 MNHEY, CDR2 SVGEGT. This CDR3 has 18 amino acids. V gave up 7 bases and J gave up 3 bases, with 28 bases separating them. Building the TCR beta libraries relied on iRepertoire HTBI primers, and CDR3 regions underwent Arm-PCR. One entry per CDR3 protein, called by TCRdb with MiXCR from the multiplex PCR reads. Counted here are 400,000 to 450,000 distinct CDR3 sequences, roughly a quarter occurring once; the ten biggest clones make up roughly a quarter. Overall study results and limits: Whereas about 870 public clonotypes were shared by new patients, persistent patients shared more, at roughly 3,000. TRBV28, TRBJ1-2 and TRBJ2-5 were favored in persistent disease. Samples came from peripheral blood alone, without thyroid tissue.

The specimen was peripheral blood mononuclear cells (PBMCs), collected when the disease was refractory, from a patient treated with antithyroid drugs. This clonotype originated in a female donor with Graves disease. This chain links TRBV6-2 or TRBV6-3 with TRBJ2-7; a possible D gene is TRBD2 (6 bases). The CDR3 sequence: CASNKLVPGLRAIYEQYF. DNA for the CDR3: TGTGCCAGCAACAAACTCGTCCCGGGACTGCGAGCAATCTACGAGCAGTACTTC.